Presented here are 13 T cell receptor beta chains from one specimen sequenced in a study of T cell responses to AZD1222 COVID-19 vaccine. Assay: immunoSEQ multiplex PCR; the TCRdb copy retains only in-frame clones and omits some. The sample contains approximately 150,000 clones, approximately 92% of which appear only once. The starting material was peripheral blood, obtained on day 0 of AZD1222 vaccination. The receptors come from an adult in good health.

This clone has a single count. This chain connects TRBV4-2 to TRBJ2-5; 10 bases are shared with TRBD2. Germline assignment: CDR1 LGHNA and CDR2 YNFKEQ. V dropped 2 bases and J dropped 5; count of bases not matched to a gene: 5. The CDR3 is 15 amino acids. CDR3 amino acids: CASSQLAGVGETQYF. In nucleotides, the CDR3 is TGTGCCAGCAGCCAACTAGCGGGAGTAGGTGAGACCCAGTACTTC.

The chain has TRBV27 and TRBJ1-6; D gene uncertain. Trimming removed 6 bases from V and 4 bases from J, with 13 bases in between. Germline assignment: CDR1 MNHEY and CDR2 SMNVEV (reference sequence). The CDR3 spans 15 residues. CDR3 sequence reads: CASRVRGTYNSPLHF. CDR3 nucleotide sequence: TGTGCCAGCAGGGTACGGGGAACTTATAATTCACCCCTCCACTTT.

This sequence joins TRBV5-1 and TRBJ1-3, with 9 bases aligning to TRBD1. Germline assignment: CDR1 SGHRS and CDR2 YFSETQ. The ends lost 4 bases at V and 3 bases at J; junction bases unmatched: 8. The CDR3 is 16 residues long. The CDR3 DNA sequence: TGCGCCAGCAGCCCACAGGGGGCGAGCGGTGGAAACACCATATATTTT. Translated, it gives CASSPQGASGGNTIYF.

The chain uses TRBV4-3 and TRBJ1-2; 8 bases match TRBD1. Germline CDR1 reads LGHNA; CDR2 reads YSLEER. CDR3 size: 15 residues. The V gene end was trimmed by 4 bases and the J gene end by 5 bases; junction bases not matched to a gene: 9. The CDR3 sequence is CASSPGGQERYGYTF. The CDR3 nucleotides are TGCGCCAGCAGCCCCGGGGGACAGGAGAGATATGGCTACACCTTC.

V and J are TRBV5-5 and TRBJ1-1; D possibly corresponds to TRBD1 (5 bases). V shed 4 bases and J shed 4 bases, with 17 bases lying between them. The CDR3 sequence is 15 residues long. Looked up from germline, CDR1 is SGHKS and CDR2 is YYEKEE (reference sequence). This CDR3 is CASSTSGTHGTEAFF. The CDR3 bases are TGTGCCAGCAGCACTTCTGGGACTCACGGCACTGAAGCTTTCTTT.

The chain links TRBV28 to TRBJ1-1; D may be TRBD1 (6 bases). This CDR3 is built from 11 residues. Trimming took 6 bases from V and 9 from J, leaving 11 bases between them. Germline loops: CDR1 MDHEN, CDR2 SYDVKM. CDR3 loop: CASRSGHQAFF. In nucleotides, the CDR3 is TGTGCCAGCAGGTCGGGACACCAAGCTTTCTTT.

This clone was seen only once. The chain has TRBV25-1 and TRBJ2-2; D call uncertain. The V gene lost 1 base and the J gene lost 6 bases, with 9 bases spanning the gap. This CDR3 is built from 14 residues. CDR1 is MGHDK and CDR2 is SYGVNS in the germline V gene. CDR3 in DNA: TGTGCCAGCAGTGAATCCCGCCGGGCCGGGGAGCTGTTTTTT. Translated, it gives CASSESRRAGELFF.

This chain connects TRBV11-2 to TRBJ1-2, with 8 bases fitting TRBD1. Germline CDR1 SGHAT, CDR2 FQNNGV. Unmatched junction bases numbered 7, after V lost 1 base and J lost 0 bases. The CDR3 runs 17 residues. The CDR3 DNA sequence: TGTGCCAGCAGCTTAGGGGGGGCAGGGGGCACTAACTATGGCTACACCTTC. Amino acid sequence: CASSLGGAGGTNYGYTF.

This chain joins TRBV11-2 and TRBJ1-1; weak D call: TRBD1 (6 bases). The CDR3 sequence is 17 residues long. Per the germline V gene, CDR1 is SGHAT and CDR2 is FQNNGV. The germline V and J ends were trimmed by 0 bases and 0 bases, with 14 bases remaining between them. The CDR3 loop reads CASSLDVDRLLNTEAFF. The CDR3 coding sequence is TGTGCCAGCAGCTTAGATGTGGACAGACTTTTGAACACTGAAGCTTTCTTT.

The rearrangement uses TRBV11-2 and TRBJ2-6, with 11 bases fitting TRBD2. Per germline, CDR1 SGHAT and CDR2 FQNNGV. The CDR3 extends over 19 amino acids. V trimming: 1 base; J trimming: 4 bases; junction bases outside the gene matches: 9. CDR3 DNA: TGTGCCAGCAGCTTAGCCTTTTTAGCGGGGGGGCGCGGGGCCAACGTCCTGACTTTC. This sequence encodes CASSLAFLAGGRGANVLTF.

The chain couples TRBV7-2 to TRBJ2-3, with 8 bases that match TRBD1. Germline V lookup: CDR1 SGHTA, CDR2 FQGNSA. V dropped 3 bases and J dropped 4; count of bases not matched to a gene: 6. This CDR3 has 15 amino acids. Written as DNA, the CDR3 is TGTGCCAGCAGCTTGTTCGGGACAGGTTCAGATACGCAGTATTTT. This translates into CASSLFGTGSDTQYF.

The CDR3 loop reads CASSPHPTGTALANTGELFF. The CDR3, as DNA: TGTGCCAGCAGCCCCCACCCAACCGGGACAGCGCTTGCGAACACCGGGGAGCTGTTTTTT. The chain recombines TRBV14 with TRBJ2-2, with 7 bases fitting TRBD1. The CDR3 is made up of 20 amino acids. Trimming removed 4 bases from V and 0 bases from J; junction bases left unmatched: 17. Germline CDR1 SGHDN, CDR2 FVKESK.

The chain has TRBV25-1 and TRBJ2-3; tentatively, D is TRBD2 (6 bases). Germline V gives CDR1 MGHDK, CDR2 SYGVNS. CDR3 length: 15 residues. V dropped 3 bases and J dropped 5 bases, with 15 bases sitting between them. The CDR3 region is CASSDRGRGRDTQYF. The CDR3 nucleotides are TGTGCCAGCAGTGACCGGGGCCGGGGGAGAGATACGCAGTATTTT.